These 30 T cell receptor beta chains were sequenced from one sample in a study of metastatic and nonmetastatic thyroid tumors. TCRdb reprocessed the PCR reads using MiXCR. Of 70,000 or so clones listed, 14% are singletons. No patient had received any treatment before thyroid surgery. The sample taken for sequencing was blood. These receptors came from a male donor with papillary thyroid cancer or a benign thyroid nodule (not recorded which). Some clones in this sample may be carry-over from other donors' samples.

This clone was counted a few times. The rearrangement uses TRBV6-2 or TRBV6-3 and TRBJ2-3; tentatively, D is TRBD1 (6 bases). Germline V gene data show CDR1 as MNHEY and CDR2 as SVGEGT. This CDR3 contains 16 residues. V was pared by 2 bases and J by 2 bases, with 14 bases between. CDR3: CASSYDVRGITDTQYF. CDR3 DNA sequence: TGTGCCAGCAGTTACGATGTTAGGGGGATCACAGATACGCAGTATTTT.

This clone was seen ten or more times. This chain links TRBV29-1 with TRBJ1-2; 7 bases map to TRBD1. Germline V lookup: CDR1 SQVTM, CDR2 ANQGSEA. CDR3 size: 13 residues. V was clipped by 7 bases and J by 4 bases; unmatched bases: 9. CDR3 loop: CSAQGQETYGYTF. The CDR3 nucleotides are TGCAGCGCCCAAGGACAGGAAACCTATGGCTACACCTTC.

This clone came up a few times. The rearrangement uses TRBV6-4 and TRBJ1-2; D possibly corresponds to TRBD1 (5 bases). The germline CDR1 and CDR2 sequences are MRHNA and SNTAGT. V lost 3 bases and J 3 bases, leaving 17 bases between the germline ends. The CDR3 has 16 amino acids. CDR3 region: CASSEAGHVYDYGYTF. CDR3 coding DNA: TGTGCCAGCAGTGAAGCGGGGCATGTCTACGACTATGGCTACACCTTC.

This clone was picked up many times. The chain couples TRBV20-1 to TRBJ2-1, with 14 nucleotides matching TRBD2. The CDR3 totals 15 residues. Germline CDR1 reads DFQATT; CDR2 reads SNEGSKA (reference sequence). With V trimmed by 7 bases and J by 8 bases, 10 bases remained unmatched. In DNA, the CDR3 is TGCAGTGTTCGGGGGACTAGCGGGAGAGGCGATGAGCAGTTCTTC. Protein sequence: CSVRGTSGRGDEQFF.

V usage is TRBV7-9 and J usage is TRBJ2-7; a possible D gene is TRBD1 (5 bases). This CDR3 spans 11 amino acids. Germline assignment: CDR1 SEHNR and CDR2 FQNEAQ (reference sequence). The CDR3 spells CVSSIVTELYV. CDR3 bases: TGTGTCAGCAGCATCGTGACAGAGCTGTACGTC.

This clone has a count of ten or more. The chain has TRBV7-9 and TRBJ2-6; D is undetermined. V shed 1 base and J shed 0 bases, with 16 bases lying between them. This CDR3 comprises 19 residues. Germline lookup yields CDR1 SEHNR and CDR2 FQNEAQ (reference sequence). Written as DNA, the CDR3 is TGTGCCAGCAGCTTAGGCCCTCGTTTAGCTCTCTCTGGGGCCAACGTCCTGACTTTC. Translated, it gives CASSLGPRLALSGANVLTF. The full variable domain, rest sourced from reference TRBV7-9 and TRBJ2-6, is DTGVSQNPRHKITKRGQNVTFRCDPISEHNRLYWYRQTLGQGPEFLTYFQNEAQLEKSRLLSDRFSAERPKGSFSTLEIQRTEQGDSAMYLCASSLGPRLALSGANVLTFGAGSRLTVL.

This clone was counted a few times. A much larger clone differs by one base, so this may be a read error. The V and J genes are TRBV25-1 and TRBJ2-2, with D perhaps given as TRBD1 or TRBD2 (5 bases each). Germline V gene data show CDR1 as MGHDK and CDR2 as SYGVNS. The ends were cut back, 1 base at V and 1 base at J, with 7 bases in the middle. This CDR3 contains 15 residues. The CDR3 region is CASSEWGRNTGELFF. In DNA, the CDR3 is TGTGCCAGCAGTGAATGGGGGAGGAACACCGGGGAGCTGTTTTTT.

This clone was seen a handful of times. The chain recombines TRBV12-3 or TRBV12-4 with TRBJ2-7; 8 bases fit TRBD1. This CDR3 is 18 amino acids long. J lost 4 bases, V lost 5 bases, and 19 bases had no gene match. The CDR3 here is CASSLGVGIPDRAYEQYF. CDR3 sequence (DNA): TGTGCCAGCAGTCTCGGGGTGGGGATCCCGGACAGGGCTTACGAGCAGTACTTC.

This clone was found many times. V and J are TRBV6-5 and TRBJ1-2; D uncertain. Between the trimmed V and J ends, which lost 0 bases and 0 bases, there was a span of 8 bases. The germline V gene has CDR1 MNHEY and CDR2 SVGAGI. This CDR3 comprises 15 residues. In DNA form, the CDR3 reads TGTGCCAGCAGTTACTCGAGTGCAGCTAACTATGGCTACACCTTC. Translation: CASSYSSAANYGYTF.

This clone appeared many times. The CDR3 protein is CASSPGPRGTDTQYF. The CDR3 DNA is TGCGCCAGCAGCCCGGGACCGCGGGGCACAGATACGCAGTATTTT. The chain couples TRBV5-1 to TRBJ2-3; D may match TRBD1 or TRBD2 (5 bases each). This CDR3 comprises 15 residues. The ends were cut back, 4 bases at V and 1 base at J, with 13 bases in the middle. Germline V CDR1 and CDR2: SGHRS, YFSETQ.

This clone was counted many times. The chain employs TRBV27 and TRBJ1-5; D is unclear. The V gene's germline CDR1 is MNHEY and CDR2 SMNVEV (reference sequence). This CDR3 comprises 13 residues. The ends were cut back, 6 bases at V and 0 bases at J, with 6 bases in the middle. CDR3 bases: TGTGCCAGCAGCCCTTATAGCAATCAGCCCCAGCATTTT. It encodes CASSPYSNQPQHF.

V gene TRBV27 combines with J gene TRBJ1-2; a possible D gene is TRBD1 (5 bases). Germline V gene sequence: CDR1 MNHEY, CDR2 SMNVEV (reference sequence). The V and J ends lost 6 bases and 8 bases respectively, with 13 bases between them. The CDR3 length is 12 residues. Written as DNA, the CDR3 is TGTGCCAGCAGGACCACAGGAGGAGGCTACACCTTC. It specifies CASRTTGGGYTF.

As regards this clone: With a much larger clone just one base away, this may be a read error. This CDR3 is also generated by other DNA sequences in the sample. This sequence joins TRBV5-1 and TRBJ2-3; 10 nucleotides line up with TRBD1. The CDR3 runs to 14 residues. J gave up 6 bases and V 4 bases, and 5 bases lay outside the gene matches. Germline V gene sequence: CDR1 SGHRS, CDR2 YFSETQ. As DNA, the CDR3 is TGCGCCAGCAGCAGGGACAGGGGCCTGGATACGCAGTATTTT. Translating it yields CASSRDRGLDTQYF.

By frequency in the sample, this clone is large (0.1 to 1%). This chain links TRBV20-1 with TRBJ2-7; 8 bases are shared with TRBD2. CDR3 length: 14 amino acids. Germline trimming cut 3 bases from V and 1 base from J; bases unmatched to any gene: 5. CDR1 is DFQATT and CDR2 is SNEGSKA in the germline V gene (reference sequence). CDR3 coding DNA: TGCAGTGCTAGTTATAGCGGGAATTCCTACGAGCAGTACGTC. Translated: CSASYSGNSYEQYV.

This clone was detected ten times or more. The genes are TRBV12-3 or TRBV12-4 and TRBJ1-5, with D uncertain. The ends were cut back, 5 bases at V and 0 bases at J, with 5 bases in the middle. The CDR3 is 13 amino acids. The CDR3 DNA follows: TGTGCCAGCAGTACGGGTAGCAATCAGCCCCAGCATTTT. Translating it yields CASSTGSNQPQHF.

The sample holds many counts of this clone. The chain is built from TRBV29-1 and TRBJ2-1; the D is unclear. The CDR3 spans 11 residues. Germline CDR1 and CDR2: SQVTM and ANQGSEA. The V end lost 7 bases, the J end lost 10 bases, and 14 bases lay between the germline ends. This chain's CDR3 is CSGGRTDEQFF. The DNA of the CDR3 is TGCAGCGGGGGTAGGACGGACGAGCAGTTCTTC.

The chain recombines TRBV11-2 with TRBJ2-1, with a tentative D call TRBD1 (5 bases). CDR1 and CDR2 (germline): SGHAT, FQNNGV. The CDR3 spans 15 residues. Trimming cost V 5 bases and J 8 bases, with 19 bases left between them. CDR3 protein: CASSPLRKGMDEQFF. For the CDR3, the DNA is TGTGCCAGCAGCCCTCTGCGGAAGGGGATGGATGAGCAGTTCTTC. The complete variable domain, with remaining parts taken from reference TRBV11-2 and TRBJ2-1, reads EAGVAQSPRYKIIEKRQSVAFWCNPISGHATLYWYQQILGQGPKLLIQFQNNGVVDDSQLPKDRFSAERLKGVDSTLKIQPAKLEDSAVYLCASSPLRKGMDEQFFGPGTRLTVL.

This chain connects TRBV6-1 to TRBJ2-7; D perhaps matches TRBD1 (6 bases). The CDR3 has 13 residues. Trimming removed 4 bases at V and 2 bases at J, with 9 bases between. Germline assignment: CDR1 MNHNS and CDR2 SASEGT. Here the CDR3 reads CASSAGQPYEQYF. Here the CDR3 DNA reads TGTGCCAGCAGTGCCGGACAGCCCTACGAGCAGTACTTC.

Many counts were recorded for this clone. The V gene is TRBV5-1, the J gene TRBJ2-5; D remains ambiguous. This CDR3 is 11 amino acids long. Trimming removed 0 bases from V and 3 bases from J, with 0 bases in between. Germline CDR1 is SGHRS and CDR2 is YFSETQ. DNA for the CDR3: TGCGCCAGCAGCTTGGAAGAGACCCAGTACTTC. This translates into CASSLEETQYF. The full variable domain, its missing parts supplied by reference TRBV5-1 and TRBJ2-5, is KAGVTQTPRYLIKTRGQQVTLSCSPISGHRSVSWYQQTPGQGLQFLFEYFSETQRNKGNFPGRFSGRQFSNSRSEMNVSTLELGDSALYLCASSLEETQYFGPGTRLLVL.

This clone occurred many times. V usage is TRBV28 and J usage is TRBJ1-2; a weak D match, TRBD1 (5 bases). Germline V lookup: CDR1 MDHEN, CDR2 SYDVKM. V gave up 7 bases and J gave up 2 bases, with 8 bases separating them. This CDR3 region has 12 residues. DNA for the CDR3: TGTGCCAGCACAGGGAGGAACTATGGCTACACCTTC. It codes for CASTGRNYGYTF.

This clone was counted ten times or more. The gene calls are TRBV9 and TRBJ2-1; 12 bases line up with TRBD2. Trimming at V came to 4 bases and at J to 7 bases, leaving 12 bases not matched to a gene. Germline V CDR1 and CDR2: SGDLS, YYNGEE. The CDR3 is 17 amino acids. CDR3 bases: TGTGCCAGCAGCCCTTCTCCGACTAGCGGGAGAGGGAATGAGCAGTTCTTC. This gives the protein CASSPSPTSGRGNEQFF.

This rearrangement joins TRBV6-2 or TRBV6-3 to TRBJ2-7, with D possibly matching TRBD1 (5 bases). V was clipped by 2 bases and J by 4 bases, with 12 bases between them. The CDR3 is 14 amino acids. Germline loops: CDR1 MNHEY, CDR2 SVGEGT. CDR3 sequence (DNA): TGTGCCAGCAGTTACAAGGCAGGGTGGTACGAGCAGTACTTC. Translation gives CASSYKAGWYEQYF.

This clone came up many times. The CDR3 bases are TGTGCCAGCAGGGTTAGGGGTAGGGGGGCCAACGTCCTGACTTTC. Translation: CASRVRGRGANVLTF. The rearrangement uses TRBV12-3 or TRBV12-4 and TRBJ2-6; tentative D call: TRBD1 (5 bases). Deletions cut 6 bases from V and 4 bases from J, with 13 bases between. The CDR3 consists of 15 residues.

Ten or more counts support this clone. V is TRBV13 and J is TRBJ1-4; D is unresolved. V gave up 5 bases and J gave up 7 bases, with 11 bases separating them. CDR1 is PRHDT and CDR2 is FYEKMQ in the germline V gene (reference sequence). This CDR3 is built from 13 residues. CDR3 sequence reads: CASSRTGSEKLFF. CDR3 DNA sequence: TGTGCCAGCAGCCGAACGGGGTCTGAAAAACTGTTTTTT.

This clone was counted many times. The V gene is TRBV20-1, the J gene TRBJ2-2; 13 bases fit TRBD2. The ends lost 6 bases at V and 7 bases at J; junction bases unmatched: 11. Germline CDR1 reads DFQATT; CDR2 reads SNEGSKA (reference sequence). The CDR3 has 16 residues. The CDR3 sequence is CSALKRTSGRDGELFF. In DNA, the CDR3 is TGCAGTGCCCTAAAACGGACTAGCGGGAGAGACGGGGAGCTGTTTTTT.

The V and J genes are TRBV30 and TRBJ1-2, with TRBD1 as a possible D gene (6 bases). The CDR3 length is 12 residues. V was pared by 0 bases and J by 12 bases, with 14 bases between. Germline values: CDR1 GTSNPN, CDR2 SVGIG (reference sequence). CDR3 nucleotide sequence: TGTGCCTGGAGTGTTGTTGGACAGCGAAACACCTTC. Residues: CAWSVVGQRNTF.

In this sample, this clone turned up many times. The chain couples TRBV3-1 to TRBJ1-1; D gene uncertain. The V and J ends lost 7 bases and 6 bases respectively, with 12 bases between them. CDR1 and CDR2 (germline): LGHDT, YNNKEL (reference sequence). This CDR3 has 12 amino acids. This CDR3 is CASTHGGPEAFF. The CDR3 nucleotides are TGTGCCAGCACTCACGGAGGGCCTGAAGCTTTCTTT.

The rearrangement joins TRBV20-1 to TRBJ2-7; D gene ambiguous. The V and J ends lost 0 bases and 0 bases respectively, with 12 bases between them. The CDR3 runs 15 residues. CDR1 and CDR2 from the germline V gene are DFQATT and SNEGSKA (reference sequence). CDR3 nucleotides: TGCAGTGCTAGAGATTCAGCGACCAGCTCCTACGAGCAGTACTTC. Protein sequence: CSARDSATSSYEQYF.

This clone was recorded at least ten times. The V gene is TRBV6-6, the J gene TRBJ2-5, with a weak D call TRBD2 (6 bases). Per the germline V gene, CDR1 is MNHNY and CDR2 is SVGAGI (reference sequence). Trimming took off 2 bases at V and 2 bases at J, with 18 bases between the two ends. The CDR3 totals 17 residues. DNA of the CDR3: TGTGCCAGCAGTTACGGGACTCTGGGCAGAGGACAAGAGACCCAGTACTTC. The encoded protein is CASSYGTLGRGQETQYF.

In this sample, this clone turned up many times. V gene TRBV7-2 combines with J gene TRBJ1-2, with D possibly matching TRBD1 (6 bases). The CDR3 covers 16 residues. Trimming pared 0 bases from V and 8 bases from J, leaving 19 bases between. The V gene's germline CDR1 is SGHTA and CDR2 FQGNSA. The CDR3 loop reads CASSLALMGAMGGYTF. In nucleotides, the CDR3 is TGTGCCAGCAGCTTAGCGCTAATGGGGGCGATGGGGGGCTACACCTTC.